The 14 T cell receptor beta chains given below trace back to one sample, sequenced in a study of OX40 agonist ivuxolimab in advanced cancers. The library relied on the immunoSEQ multiplex PCR assay. TCRdb obtained this table from immuneACCESS and retained in-frame rearrangements with V and J assigned. These tables miss some clones; where compared with another copy, unresolved V genes account for less than half of the shortfall, and the remainder is unexplained. The sample data list tens of thousands of clones, and 80% to 90% of these were observed just once. The top ten clonotypes cover approximately 2% of the sample. The sequencing used CD4+ or CD8+ T cells sorted from blood, collected in a trial of the OX40 agonist ivuxolimab. These receptors all stem from an adult with an advanced solid tumor such as melanoma, head and neck, liver or kidney cancer.

V usage is TRBV7-2 and J usage is TRBJ2-5; unclear D gene. Germline assignment: CDR1 SGHTA and CDR2 FQGNSA. The CDR3 has 13 residues. V was shortened by 4 bases and J by 13 bases, with 19 bases between the two germline ends. CDR3: CASSSTPLGPRYF. CDR3 nucleotides: TGTGCCAGCAGCTCAACCCCCCTAGGCCCCAGGTACTTC.

CDR3 nucleotide sequence: TGTGCCAGCAGCTCAGACGGGGGGTTCCAGCAGTACTTC. It codes for CASSSDGGFQQYF. This sequence joins TRBV7-2 and TRBJ2-7; 7 positions match TRBD2. V shed 4 bases, J shed 8 bases, and the junction held 8 bases outside the gene matches. Germline V CDR1 and CDR2: SGHTA, FQGNSA. This CDR3 has 13 amino acids.

This clone was observed a single time. The chain links TRBV4-3 to TRBJ1-2; D uncertain. There are 14 residues in the CDR3. CDR1 and CDR2 (germline): LGHNA, YSLEER. V lost 0 bases, J lost 4 bases, and 9 bases lay in between. CDR3 bases: TGCGCCAGCAGCCAAGATGAGGCCCTCTATGGCTACACCTTC. This encodes CASSQDEALYGYTF.

The rearrangement links TRBV11-2 to TRBJ1-1, with D tentatively TRBD1 (5 bases). The germline V gene has CDR1 SGHAT and CDR2 FQNNGV. V lost 0 bases to trimming and J lost 2 bases, with 13 bases between them. The CDR3 totals 16 residues. As DNA, the CDR3 is TGTGCCAGCAGCTTAGAGGCTGGCAGGGCTAACACTGAAGCTTTCTTT. This codes for CASSLEAGRANTEAFF.

The chain couples TRBV7-8 to TRBJ2-7; 14 nucleotides match TRBD2. The germline CDR1 and CDR2 sequences are SGHVS and FQNEAQ. V trimming: 5 bases; J trimming: 1 base; junction bases outside the gene matches: 7. The CDR3 length is 17 residues. For the CDR3, the DNA is TGTGCCAGCAGCCCCGGACTAGCGGGAGGACCTTCCTACGAGCAGTACTTC. Protein: CASSPGLAGGPSYEQYF.

The chain has TRBV2 and TRBJ2-3, with D possibly TRBD1 on 6 matching bases. CDR3 length equals 14 residues. Germline-derived CDR1 and CDR2 are SNHLY and FYNNEI. V shed 5 bases and J shed 0 bases, with 9 bases lying between them. In DNA form, the CDR3 reads TGTGCCAGCAGTCGGCAGGGGAGCACAGATACGCAGTATTTT. This encodes CASSRQGSTDTQYF.

The chain has TRBV7-2 and TRBJ1-5; 9 positions match TRBD1. Germline V gives CDR1 SGHTA, CDR2 FQGNSA. The CDR3 covers 15 residues. V shed 2 bases and J 6 bases; nucleotides not matched to a gene: 5. The CDR3 DNA is TGTGCCAGCAGCTTATGGACAGGGGCCATTCAGCCCCAGCATTTT. Residues: CASSLWTGAIQPQHF.

This sequence joins TRBV5-1 and TRBJ2-3; TRBD1 might be the D (5 bases). CDR3 length: 14 residues. The V end was cut by 5 bases, the J end by 2 bases, with 12 bases between. Germline V lookup: CDR1 SGHRS, CDR2 YFSETQ. DNA for the CDR3: TGCGCCAGCAGTGACGGCAGGGCCACAGATACGCAGTATTTT. This encodes CASSDGRATDTQYF.

The genes are TRBV6-5 and TRBJ1-4; weak D call: TRBD1 (5 bases). This CDR3 has 12 residues. Trimming left V 8 bases short and J 8 bases short, with 12 bases between. Germline CDR1 reads MNHEY; CDR2 reads SVGAGI. CDR3 DNA: TGTGCCAGCCGACAGACGGGGGAAAAACTGTTTTTT. It translates to CASRQTGEKLFF.

This clone was seen just once. The CDR3 is CSVRDSSNTEAFF. The CDR3 nucleotides are TGCAGCGTTCGGGACAGCTCGAACACTGAAGCTTTCTTT. V and J are TRBV29-1 and TRBJ1-1; 7 bases align to TRBD1. The CDR3 totals 13 residues. J lost 1 base, V lost 5 bases, and 4 bases had no gene match. Per germline, CDR1 SQVTM and CDR2 ANQGSEA.

The sample holds one count of this clone. The CDR3 loop is CASSFGRKDRTYGYTF. The CDR3 DNA reads as TGTGCCAGTAGTTTCGGTCGAAAGGACAGAACCTATGGCTACACCTTC. V gene TRBV19 combines with J gene TRBJ1-2; TRBD1 might be the D (6 bases). The CDR3 is made up of 16 amino acids. Germline V CDR1 and CDR2: LNHDA, SQIVND (reference sequence). Trimming cost V 5 bases and J 4 bases, with 20 bases left between them.

The chain carries TRBV6-1 and TRBJ2-7; 9 bases are a match to TRBD1. The germline CDR1 and CDR2 sequences are MNHNS and SASEGT. Trimming at V came to 6 bases and at J to 2 bases, leaving 8 bases not matched to a gene. The CDR3 consists of 15 residues. Here the CDR3 DNA reads TGTGCCAGCAGGCTACCGGGACAGGGTACCTACGAGCAGTACTTC. Amino acid sequence: CASRLPGQGTYEQYF.

CDR3 residues: CASSLELAGGRSYNEQFF. The CDR3 nucleotides are TGTGCCAGCAGCTTGGAACTAGCGGGAGGGAGGTCCTACAATGAGCAGTTCTTC. The chain recombines TRBV5-6 with TRBJ2-1; TRBD2 matches 13 bases. With 0 bases clipped from V and 1 base from J, the junction kept 4 bases outside the gene matches. Germline V lookup: CDR1 SGHDT, CDR2 YYEEEE. This CDR3 is built from 18 residues.

The V and J genes are TRBV10-3 and TRBJ2-7; perhaps TRBD1 as D (5 bases). Germline CDR1 ENHRY, CDR2 SYGVKD. Trimming stripped 0 bases from V and 5 bases from J, with 8 bases between. This CDR3 is 13 amino acids long. The CDR3 DNA reads TGTGCCATCAGTGAGTCGTGGGGCCACGAGCAGTACTTC. This translates into CAISESWGHEQYF.